One sample yielded the 19 T cell receptor beta chains listed below, sequenced in a study of OX40 agonist ivuxolimab in advanced cancers. The repertoire was sequenced with immunoSEQ multiplex PCR; TCRdb's copy has only in-frame clones and lacks some. This sample has over 150,000 clones, with 85% to 95% found just once. Material: CD4+ or CD8+ T cells sorted from blood, obtained in a trial of the OX40 agonist ivuxolimab. The receptor source for this set is an adult with an advanced solid tumor such as melanoma, head and neck, liver or kidney cancer.

V gene TRBV28 combines with J gene TRBJ1-2; possibly TRBD1 for D (6 bases). Germline V lookup: CDR1 MDHEN, CDR2 SYDVKM. Between the trimmed V and J ends, which lost 7 bases and 4 bases, there was a span of 25 bases. The CDR3 loop spans 17 amino acids. CDR3: CASNLPGHQNGSYGYTF. CDR3 nucleotide sequence: TGTGCCAGCAACCTCCCGGGACATCAAAACGGGTCCTATGGCTACACCTTC.

CDR3 DNA: TGTGCCAGCAGCTTGTCCTATGGTGAAAAACTGTTTTTT. Its protein is CASSLSYGEKLFF. This chain links TRBV7-2 with TRBJ1-4; D uncertain. Deletions cut 3 bases from V and 7 bases from J, with 9 bases between. The CDR3 has 13 amino acids. Germline CDR1 and CDR2: SGHTA and FQGNSA.

The CDR3 bases are TGCGCCAGGGAACCCGACAGGGACACTGAAGCTTTCTTT. It yields the protein CAREPDRDTEAFF. The V call is TRBV5-1, the J call TRBJ1-1; 7 bases are a match to TRBD1. The CDR3 length is 13 residues. Trimming removed 8 bases from V and 3 bases from J; junction bases left unmatched: 7. From germline, CDR1 is SGHRS and CDR2 YFSETQ.

The chain recombines TRBV5-1 with TRBJ2-3, with D possibly being TRBD2 (7 bases). This CDR3 contains 13 residues. The V end lost 7 bases, the J end lost 6 bases, and 15 bases lay between the germline ends. Germline assignment: CDR1 SGHRS and CDR2 YFSETQ. The DNA for the CDR3 is TGCGCCAGCGGAGGCGGGGGCCGTGATACGCAGTATTTT. This encodes CASGGGGRDTQYF.

The chain carries TRBV19 and TRBJ2-2; weak D call: TRBD2 (6 bases). CDR1 is LNHDA, CDR2 SQIVND, per germline (reference sequence). This CDR3 region has 13 residues. V lost 7 bases and J lost 6, with 12 bases in between. The CDR3 loop is CASKGGFAGELFF. In DNA form, the CDR3 reads TGTGCCAGTAAAGGAGGGTTTGCCGGGGAGCTGTTTTTT.

This chain joins TRBV19 and TRBJ1-2; possibly TRBD1 for D (5 bases). Germline-derived CDR1 and CDR2 are LNHDA and SQIVND (reference sequence). The CDR3 has 14 residues. Trimming took off 3 bases at V and 2 bases at J, with 10 bases between the two ends. The CDR3 spells CASSITQGNYGYTF. CDR3 coding DNA: TGTGCCAGTAGTATCACCCAGGGCAACTATGGCTACACCTTC. Looking up the rest from reference TRBV19 and TRBJ1-2 gives the full variable domain: DGGITQSPKYLFRKEGQNVTLSCEQNLNHDAMYWYRQDPGQGLRLIYYSQIVNDFQKGDIAEGYSVSREKKESFPLTVTSAQKNPTAFYLCASSITQGNYGYTFGSGTRLTVV.

The J gene is TRBJ1-6, the V gene TRBV14; the D is unclear. Germline CDR1 SGHDN, CDR2 FVKESK. V lost 3 bases and J 7 bases, leaving 10 bases between the germline ends. CDR3 length: 14 amino acids. The CDR3 sequence is CASSQGIWNSPLHF. For the CDR3, the DNA is TGTGCCAGCAGCCAGGGGATTTGGAATTCACCCCTCCACTTT.

The chain couples TRBV27 to TRBJ1-5; TRBD1 might be the D (6 bases). The CDR3 has 14 amino acids. Trimming removed 6 bases at V and 2 bases at J, with 11 bases between. The germline V gene has CDR1 MNHEY and CDR2 SMNVEV (reference sequence). The CDR3 reads CASRTGYGNQPQHF. The CDR3 region has the DNA TGTGCCAGCAGAACAGGGTACGGCAATCAGCCCCAGCATTTT.

Notes on this clone: Distinct nucleotide sequences in the sample also encode this CDR3. The chain carries TRBV11-2 and TRBJ1-1; D is unclear. Germline V gives CDR1 SGHAT, CDR2 FQNNGV. Trimming cost V 3 bases and J 1 base, with 6 bases left between them. This CDR3 spans 13 amino acids. In nucleotides, the CDR3 is TGTGCCAGCAGCTTTGTGGGGAACACTGAAGCTTTCTTT. This gives the protein CASSFVGNTEAFF.

This chain joins TRBV28 and TRBJ1-2, with D perhaps matching TRBD1 (6 bases). The V end was cut by 5 bases, the J end by 4 bases, with 14 bases between. The germline V gene encodes CDR1 MDHEN and CDR2 SYDVKM. The CDR3 has 14 residues. CDR3 sequence (DNA): TGTGCCAGCAGTCTGGACAGACCACCCTATGGCTACACCTTC. Amino acid sequence: CASSLDRPPYGYTF.

This chain connects TRBV7-3 to TRBJ1-1; D remains ambiguous. CDR3 length: 13 residues. Trimming removed 4 bases at V and 2 bases at J, with 8 bases between. Germline lookup yields CDR1 SGHTA and CDR2 FQGTGA. Here the CDR3 reads CASSSDGNTEAFF. DNA of the CDR3: TGTGCCAGCAGCTCGGACGGTAACACTGAAGCTTTCTTT.

The CDR3 bases are TGTGCCAGCAGCCAGATGACTAGCGGGAAACCAGATACGCAGTATTTT. This gives the protein CASSQMTSGKPDTQYF. J is TRBJ2-3 and V is TRBV5-6; 11 bases line up with TRBD2. With V trimmed by 4 bases and J by 4 bases, 8 bases remained unmatched. This CDR3 is built from 16 residues. Germline V CDR1 and CDR2: SGHDT, YYEEEE.

The chain has TRBV12-5 and TRBJ2-1, with D uncertain. The ends were cut back, 3 bases at V and 5 bases at J, with 2 bases in the middle. Per the germline V gene, CDR1 is LGHNT and CDR2 is FRNRAP. This CDR3 spans 11 amino acids. The CDR3 spells CASGFNNEQFF. The CDR3 nucleotides read TGTGCTAGTGGTTTTAACAATGAGCAGTTCTTC.

The genes are TRBV29-1 and TRBJ2-7; D unclear. The CDR3 spans 16 residues. V was trimmed by 4 bases and J by 0 bases, leaving 19 bases between them. Germline V gives CDR1 SQVTM, CDR2 ANQGSEA. The chain's CDR3 is CSVVRSFGISSYEQYF. The CDR3, as DNA: TGCAGCGTTGTTCGGTCCTTTGGGATTAGCTCCTACGAGCAGTACTTC.

The sample holds one count of this clone. The chain uses TRBV5-6 and TRBJ1-1; D not certain. From germline, CDR1 is SGHDT and CDR2 YYEEEE. V was cut by 0 bases and J by 5 bases, with 8 bases left in between. The CDR3 runs 13 residues. CDR3 sequence: CASSLAVWTEAFF. CDR3 sequence (DNA): TGTGCCAGCAGCTTGGCCGTGTGGACTGAAGCTTTCTTT.

The table lists this clone with a count of one. The V call is TRBV7-6, the J call TRBJ2-5; D is tentatively TRBD1 or TRBD2 (5 bases each). Looked up from germline, CDR1 is SGHVS and CDR2 is FNYEAQ. The CDR3 is 12 amino acids. Trimming cost V 3 bases and J 5 bases, with 7 bases left between them. The CDR3 region is CASSFGAETQYF. In DNA form, the CDR3 reads TGTGCCAGCAGCTTCGGGGCGGAGACCCAGTACTTC.

The chain uses TRBV19 and TRBJ1-5; D remains unclear. Between the trimmed V and J ends, which lost 4 bases and 2 bases, there was a span of 15 bases. Germline V gene lookup returns CDR1 LNHDA and CDR2 SQIVND (reference sequence). The CDR3 extends over 16 amino acids. CDR3 region: CASSNGLWGGNQPQHF. The CDR3 DNA sequence: TGTGCCAGTAGTAATGGTTTATGGGGAGGCAATCAGCCCCAGCATTTT. The variable domain in full, completed from reference TRBV19 and TRBJ1-5, reads DGGITQSPKYLFRKEGQNVTLSCEQNLNHDAMYWYRQDPGQGLRLIYYSQIVNDFQKGDIAEGYSVSREKKESFPLTVTSAQKNPTAFYLCASSNGLWGGNQPQHFGDGTRLSIL.

The CDR3 nucleotides read TGTGCCAGCAGCTTGGCCGGCCAGGTAGTAAACACTGAAGCTTTCTTT. It is translated as CASSLAGQVVNTEAFF. The V and J genes are TRBV5-4 and TRBJ1-1; D gene unclear. The CDR3 sequence is 16 residues long. V was shortened by 0 bases and J by 2 bases, with 14 bases between the two germline ends. Germline V gene sequence: CDR1 SGHNT, CDR2 YYREEE (reference sequence).

This clone was picked up one time. The V gene is TRBV4-3, the J gene TRBJ1-2, with D unclear. V lost 3 bases, J lost 8 bases, and 13 bases lay in between. Germline values: CDR1 LGHNA, CDR2 YSLEER. The CDR3 length is 13 residues. CDR3 loop: CASSHPGLVGYTF. The CDR3 nucleotides read TGCGCCAGCAGCCATCCCGGGTTAGTGGGCTACACCTTC.